The TCR beta chain described here comes from a study of beta chain features in type 1 diabetes. Germline CDR1 reads GTSNPN; CDR2 reads SVGIG (reference sequence). With 5 bases clipped from V and 4 bases from J, the junction kept 6 bases outside the gene matches. The CDR3 is made up of 14 amino acids. The investigators reverse transcribed all of the isolated RNA, so they sequenced expressed TCRB transcripts. Clones were read by immunoSEQ multiplex PCR, and TCRdb kept only the in-frame ones, dropping some. The table has over 120,000 clones, 8.5% to 12% seen once. This clone appeared a few times. The sequencing input was naive CD4+ T cells from blood. This sequence was found in a man younger than 35 in good health. This chain connects TRBV30 to TRBJ2-1; the match to TRBD1 covers 9 bases. The CDR3 coding sequence is TGTGCCTGGGGCGGACAGGGGCAATACAATGAGCAGTTCTTC. This encodes CAWGGQGQYNEQFF.